This T cell receptor beta chain was sequenced for a study of blood T cell repertoires in COVID-19. Study context: Samples taken during acute and convalescent COVID-19 were collected in the United States, Italy and Spain. PBMCs, B-cell-depleted T cells, or T cells were the source of the cDNA or gDNA that made up the material.

In the source study's methods: Reference gene primer amplification gave estimated nucleated cell counts. Profiled with immunoSEQ multiplex PCR; TCRdb holds only in-frame clones, not every one. V, J and clone size were drawn from that table, and D and trimming were deduced from the DNA. Among approximately 200,000 clones, approximately 91% were seen once, and the ten largest hold 2.5% to 3%. CDR1 is MNHEY, CDR2 SVGAGI, per germline. Trimming shortened V by 6 bases and J by 0 bases, and 14 bases separated the two germline ends. This CDR3 has 15 amino acids. What was sequenced was peripheral blood. The J gene is TRBJ1-1, the V gene TRBV6-5; a possible D gene is TRBD1 (6 bases). The origin of this receptor is a woman aged 55 to 70 with acute or convalescent COVID-19. The CDR3 coding sequence is TGTGCCAGCAGCCCGGGACACAATCTGAACACTGAAGCTTTCTTT. This encodes CASSPGHNLNTEAFF.